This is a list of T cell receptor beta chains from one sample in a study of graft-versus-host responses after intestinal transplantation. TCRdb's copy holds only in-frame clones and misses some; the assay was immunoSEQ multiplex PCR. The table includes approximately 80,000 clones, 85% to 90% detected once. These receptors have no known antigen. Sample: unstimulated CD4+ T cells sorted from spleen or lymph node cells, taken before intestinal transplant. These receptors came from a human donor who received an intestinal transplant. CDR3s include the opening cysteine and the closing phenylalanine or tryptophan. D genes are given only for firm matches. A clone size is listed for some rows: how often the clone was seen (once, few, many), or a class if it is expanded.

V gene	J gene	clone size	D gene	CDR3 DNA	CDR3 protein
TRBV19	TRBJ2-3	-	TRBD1	TGTGCCAGTAGTATAGTACAGGGGCTAGGGACAGATACGCAGTATTTT	CASSIVQGLGTDTQYF
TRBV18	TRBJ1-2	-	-	TGTGCCAGCTCACCGGACAGAAACTATGGCTACACCTTC	CASSPDRNYGYTF
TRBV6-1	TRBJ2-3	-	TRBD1	TGTGCCAGCAGTGACAGGGGGATAACAGATACGCAGTATTTT	CASSDRGITDTQYF
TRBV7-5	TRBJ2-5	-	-	TGTGCCAGAAGCTTGGGACTAGCGGGGGGGGGCGGTTCACAAGAGACCCAGTACTTC	CARSLGLAGGGGSQETQYF
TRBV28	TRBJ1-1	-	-	TGTGCCAGCCTATCCCAGGGGATTGAAGCTTTCTTT	CASLSQGIEAFF
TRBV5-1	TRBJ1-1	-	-	TGCGCCAGCAGCTGGGGGCTAGAAACTGAAGCTTTCTTT	CASSWGLETEAFF
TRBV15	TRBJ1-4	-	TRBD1	TGTGCCACCAGCAACCGGGACAGGGATGAAAAACTGTTTTTT	CATSNRDRDEKLFF
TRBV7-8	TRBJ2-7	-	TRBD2	TGTGCCAGCAGCTTAGTGACCCCCGGCTGGCGGGAGAGCTACGAGCAGTACTTC	CASSLVTPGWRESYEQYF
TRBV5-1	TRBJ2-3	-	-	TGCGCCAGCAGCTTGGCCGTTCGAGATACGCAGTATTTT	CASSLAVRDTQYF
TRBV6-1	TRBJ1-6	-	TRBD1	TGTGCCAGCAGGGGACAGTCGCTAGGTAATTCACCCCTCCACTTT	CASRGQSLGNSPLHF
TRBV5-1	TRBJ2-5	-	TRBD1	TGCGCCAGCAGCAAAAGGGGACAGGGGTACCAAGAGACCCAGTACTTC	CASSKRGQGYQETQYF
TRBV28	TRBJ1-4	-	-	TGTGCCAGCAGCCCCGGGATGGGAGGAAATGAAAAACTGTTTTTT	CASSPGMGGNEKLFF
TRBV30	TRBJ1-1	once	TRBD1	TGTGCCTGGAGTCAGACAGGGGGTACTGAAGCTTTCTTT	CAWSQTGGTEAFF
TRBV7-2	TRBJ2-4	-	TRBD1	TGTGCCAGCAGCTCCTCCGGGACAGGGCCCAAAAACATTCAGTACTTC	CASSSSGTGPKNIQYF
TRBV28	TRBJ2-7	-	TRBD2	TGTGCCAGCAGTCCCCCGAGACGGGGGGTCGGGGGGAGTGAGCAGTACTTC	CASSPPRRGVGGSEQYF
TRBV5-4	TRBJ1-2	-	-	TGTGCCAGCAGCTTGTCATCTGCAGTCTCCTATGGCTACACCTTC	CASSLSSAVSYGYTF
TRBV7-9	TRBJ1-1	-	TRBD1	TGTGCCAGCAGCTTAGGGACAGGGATGAACACTGAAGCTTTCTTT	CASSLGTGMNTEAFF
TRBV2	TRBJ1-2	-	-	TGTGCCAGCAGTAGTACAATGATTGGCAACTATGGCTACACCTTC	CASSSTMIGNYGYTF
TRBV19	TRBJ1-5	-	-	TGTGCCAGTAGTACCGGGGGTCAGCCCCAGCATTTT	CASSTGGQPQHF
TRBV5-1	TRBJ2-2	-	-	TGCGCCAGCAGCTTCGGACCAGCGGACACCGGGGAGCTGTTTTTT	CASSFGPADTGELFF
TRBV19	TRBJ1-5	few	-	TGTGCCAGTAGGGAGGATCTCAATCAGCCCCAGCATTTT	CASREDLNQPQHF
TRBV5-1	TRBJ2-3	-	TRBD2	TGCGCCAGCAGCCCAGGACTAGCATCTAGCACAGATACGCAGTATTTT	CASSPGLASSTDTQYF
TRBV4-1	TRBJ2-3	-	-	TGCGCCAGCAGCCTTCACCTTGGGCGAATTACAGATACGCAGTATTTT	CASSLHLGRITDTQYF
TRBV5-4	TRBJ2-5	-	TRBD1	TGTGCCAGCAGCTTGGGTACAGGGGGCGAGACCCAGTACTTC	CASSLGTGGETQYF
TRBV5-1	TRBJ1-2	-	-	TGCGCCAGCAGCTTGGCTTGGCTTAACTATGGCTACACCTTC	CASSLAWLNYGYTF